This entry concerns a single T cell receptor beta chain. The antigen is not known. Sequencing was performed with immunoSEQ multiplex PCR; in TCRdb, only in-frame clones are kept and a portion is missing. The sample lists roughly 300,000 clones, roughly 90% occurring once. The sample originates from a study of cytomegalovirus exposure and HLA in healthy donors. V shed 0 bases, J shed 4 bases, and the junction held 6 bases outside the gene matches. The CDR3 length is 15 residues. Germline V gives CDR1 SGHRS, CDR2 YFSETQ. Study findings and constraints: Reports showed the classifier diagnosing cytomegalovirus status with high specificity and sensitivity.

Sequenced material: PBMCs. The chain has TRBV5-1 and TRBJ1-2; 7 bases match TRBD1. The clonotype originates from a woman in her twenties or thirties in good health and CMV-seropositive. The CDR3, as DNA: TGCGCCAGCAGCTTGGACCCGGGACAGCTCTATGGCTACACCTTC. Translated: CASSLDPGQLYGYTF. Supplemented by reference TRBV5-1 and TRBJ1-2, the full variable domain reads KAGVTQTPRYLIKTRGQQVTLSCSPISGHRSVSWYQQTPGQGLQFLFEYFSETQRNKGNFPGRFSGRQFSNSRSEMNVSTLELGDSALYLCASSLDPGQLYGYTFGSGTRLTVV.